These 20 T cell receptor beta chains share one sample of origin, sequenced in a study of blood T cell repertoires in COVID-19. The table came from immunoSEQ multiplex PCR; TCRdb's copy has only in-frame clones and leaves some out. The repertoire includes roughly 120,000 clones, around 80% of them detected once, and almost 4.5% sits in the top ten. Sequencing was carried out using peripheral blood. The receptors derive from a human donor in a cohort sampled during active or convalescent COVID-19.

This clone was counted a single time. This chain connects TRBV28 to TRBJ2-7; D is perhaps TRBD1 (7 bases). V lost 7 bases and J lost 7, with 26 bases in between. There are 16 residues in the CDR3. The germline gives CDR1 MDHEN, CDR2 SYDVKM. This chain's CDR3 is CASNLDRDSGSVEQYF. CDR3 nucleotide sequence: TGTGCCAGCAACCTCGACCGGGACAGCGGGTCAGTAGAGCAGTACTTC. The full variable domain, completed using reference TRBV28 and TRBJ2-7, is DVKVTQSSRYLVKRTGEKVFLECVQDMDHENMFWYRQDPGLGLRLIYFSYDVKMKEKGDIPEGYSVSREKKERFSLILESASTNQTSMYLCASNLDRDSGSVEQYFGPGTRLTVT.

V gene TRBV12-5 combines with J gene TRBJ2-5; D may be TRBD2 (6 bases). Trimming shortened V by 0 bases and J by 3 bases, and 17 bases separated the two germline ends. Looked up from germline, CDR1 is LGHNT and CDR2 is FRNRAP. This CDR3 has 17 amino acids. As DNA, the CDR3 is TGTGCTAGTGGTTTGGTACTAGGAGGGCTAGCTAAAGAGACCCAGTACTTC. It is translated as CASGLVLGGLAKETQYF.

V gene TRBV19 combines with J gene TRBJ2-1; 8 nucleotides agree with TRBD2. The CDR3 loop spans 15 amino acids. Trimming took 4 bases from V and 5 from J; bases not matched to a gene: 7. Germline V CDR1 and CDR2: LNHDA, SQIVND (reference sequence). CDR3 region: CASSSPAGANNEQFF. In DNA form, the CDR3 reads TGTGCCAGTAGTAGCCCAGCGGGGGCCAACAATGAGCAGTTCTTC.

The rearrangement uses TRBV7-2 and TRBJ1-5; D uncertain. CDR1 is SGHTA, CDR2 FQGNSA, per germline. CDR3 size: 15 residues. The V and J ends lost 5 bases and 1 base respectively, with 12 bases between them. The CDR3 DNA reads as TGTGCCAGCAGCATAGACGGGAAGAGCAATCAGCCCCAGCATTTT. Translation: CASSIDGKSNQPQHF.

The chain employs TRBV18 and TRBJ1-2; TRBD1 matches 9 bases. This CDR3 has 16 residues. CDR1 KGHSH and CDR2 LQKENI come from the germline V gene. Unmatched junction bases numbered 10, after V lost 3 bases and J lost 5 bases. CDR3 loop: CASSPVQGAFGYGYTF. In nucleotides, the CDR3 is TGTGCCAGCTCACCCGTACAGGGGGCCTTTGGTTATGGCTACACCTTC.

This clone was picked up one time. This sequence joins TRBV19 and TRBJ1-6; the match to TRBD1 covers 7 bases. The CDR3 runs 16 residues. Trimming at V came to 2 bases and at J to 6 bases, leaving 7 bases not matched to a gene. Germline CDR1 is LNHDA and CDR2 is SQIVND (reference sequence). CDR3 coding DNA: TGTGCCAGTAGTATACAACCGGGACAGACTAATTCACCCCTCCACTTT. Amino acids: CASSIQPGQTNSPLHF.

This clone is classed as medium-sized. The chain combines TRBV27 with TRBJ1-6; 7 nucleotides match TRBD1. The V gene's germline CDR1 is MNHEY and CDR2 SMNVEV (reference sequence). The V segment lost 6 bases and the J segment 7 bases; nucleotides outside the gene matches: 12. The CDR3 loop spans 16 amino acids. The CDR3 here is CASSITPGGWNSPLHF. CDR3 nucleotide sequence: TGTGCCAGCAGCATTACCCCAGGGGGGTGGAATTCACCCCTCCACTTT.

The CDR3 bases are TGTGCCAGCAGTTTATGGTTAGCGGGATGGGGCACAGATACGCAGTATTTT. Amino acid sequence: CASSLWLAGWGTDTQYF. This chain connects TRBV28 to TRBJ2-3; TRBD2 aligns across 8 bases. After removal of 0 bases from V and 1 base from J, the junction contained 6 bases not matched to a gene. CDR1 is MDHEN, CDR2 SYDVKM, per germline. The CDR3 runs to 17 residues.

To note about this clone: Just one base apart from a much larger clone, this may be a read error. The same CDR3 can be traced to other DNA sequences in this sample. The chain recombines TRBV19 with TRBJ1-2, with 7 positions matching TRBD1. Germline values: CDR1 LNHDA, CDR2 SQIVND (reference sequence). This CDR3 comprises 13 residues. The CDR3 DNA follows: TGTGCCAGTAGACAGGGGACCTACTATGGCTATACCTTC. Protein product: CASRQGTYYGYTF.

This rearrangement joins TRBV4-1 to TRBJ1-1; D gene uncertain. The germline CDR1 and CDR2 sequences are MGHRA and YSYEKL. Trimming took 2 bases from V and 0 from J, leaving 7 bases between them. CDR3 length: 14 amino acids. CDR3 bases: TGCGCCAGCAGCCAACAAGCCATGAACACTGAAGCTTTCTTT. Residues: CASSQQAMNTEAFF.

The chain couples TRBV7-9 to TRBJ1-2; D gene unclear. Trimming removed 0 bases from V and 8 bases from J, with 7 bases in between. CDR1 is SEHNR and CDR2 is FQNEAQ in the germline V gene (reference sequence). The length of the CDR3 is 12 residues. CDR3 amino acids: CASSLALGGYTF. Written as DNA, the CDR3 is TGTGCCAGCAGCTTAGCGCTAGGCGGCTACACCTTC. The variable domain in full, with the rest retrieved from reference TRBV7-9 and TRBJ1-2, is DTGVSQNPRHKITKRGQNVTFRCDPISEHNRLYWYRQTLGQGPEFLTYFQNEAQLEKSRLLSDRFSAERPKGSFSTLEIQRTEQGDSAMYLCASSLALGGYTFGSGTRLTVV.

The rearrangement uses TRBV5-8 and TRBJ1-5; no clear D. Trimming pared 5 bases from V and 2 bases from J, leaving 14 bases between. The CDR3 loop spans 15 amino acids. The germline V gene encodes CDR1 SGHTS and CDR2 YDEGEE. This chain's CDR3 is CASRRGYSGNQPQHF. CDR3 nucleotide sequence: TGTGCCAGCAGACGCGGATATTCGGGCAATCAGCCCCAGCATTTT. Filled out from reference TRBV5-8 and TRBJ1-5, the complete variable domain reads EAGVTQSPTHLIKTRGQQATLRCSPISGHTSVYWYQQALGLGLQFLLWYDEGEERNRGNFPPRFSGRQFPNYSSELNVNALELEDSALYLCASRRGYSGNQPQHFGDGTRLSIL.

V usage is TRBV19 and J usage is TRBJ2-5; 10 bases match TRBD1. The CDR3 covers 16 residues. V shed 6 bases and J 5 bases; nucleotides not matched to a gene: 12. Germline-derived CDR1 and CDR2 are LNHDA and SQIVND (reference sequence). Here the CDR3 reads CASSQPGQGLVETQYF. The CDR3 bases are TGTGCCAGTAGCCAACCGGGACAGGGGCTCGTGGAGACCCAGTACTTC.

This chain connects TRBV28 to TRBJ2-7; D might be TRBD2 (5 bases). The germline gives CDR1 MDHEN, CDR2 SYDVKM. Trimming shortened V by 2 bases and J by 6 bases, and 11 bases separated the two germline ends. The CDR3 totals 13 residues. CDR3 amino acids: CASSLGLAGEQYF. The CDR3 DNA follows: TGTGCCAGCAGTTTAGGGCTAGCCGGCGAGCAGTACTTC.

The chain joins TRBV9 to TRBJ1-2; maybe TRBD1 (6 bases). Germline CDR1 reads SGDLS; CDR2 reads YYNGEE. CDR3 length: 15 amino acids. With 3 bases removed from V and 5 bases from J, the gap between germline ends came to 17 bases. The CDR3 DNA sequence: TGTGCCAGCAGCGCGGGAACGTTACAGGGTTATGGCTACACCTTC. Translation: CASSAGTLQGYGYTF. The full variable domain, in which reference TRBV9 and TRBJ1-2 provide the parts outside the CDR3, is DSGVTQTPKHLITATGQRVTLRCSPRSGDLSVYWYQQSLDQGLQFLIQYYNGEERAKGNILERFSAQQFPDLHSELNLSSLELGDSALYFCASSAGTLQGYGYTFGSGTRLTVV.

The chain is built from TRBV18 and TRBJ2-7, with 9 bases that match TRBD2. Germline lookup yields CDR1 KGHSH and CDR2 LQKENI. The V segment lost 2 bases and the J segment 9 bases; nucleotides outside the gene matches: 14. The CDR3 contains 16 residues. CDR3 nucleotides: TGTGCCAGCTCACCAATTCCCGCAGCGGGAGGAACCGGGCAGTACTTC. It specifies CASSPIPAAGGTGQYF. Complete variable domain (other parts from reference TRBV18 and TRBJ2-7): NAGVMQNPRHLVRRRGQEARLRCSPMKGHSHVYWYRQLPEEGLKFMVYLQKENIIDESGMPKERFSAEFPKEGPSILRIQQVVRGDSAAYFCASSPIPAAGGTGQYFGPGTRLTVT.

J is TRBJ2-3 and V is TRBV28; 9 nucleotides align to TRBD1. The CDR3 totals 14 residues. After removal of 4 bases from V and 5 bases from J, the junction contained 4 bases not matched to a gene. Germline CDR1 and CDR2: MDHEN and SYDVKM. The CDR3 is CASSYRGRQDTQYF. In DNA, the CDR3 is TGTGCCAGCAGTTACAGGGGGCGTCAAGATACGCAGTATTTT.

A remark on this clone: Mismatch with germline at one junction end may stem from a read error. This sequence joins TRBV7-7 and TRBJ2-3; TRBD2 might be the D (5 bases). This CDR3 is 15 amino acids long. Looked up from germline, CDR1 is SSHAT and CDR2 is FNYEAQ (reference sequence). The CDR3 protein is CASSLGGLSADTQYF. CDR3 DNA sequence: TGTGCTAGCAGCTTAGGAGGCTTATCTGCAGATACGCAGTATTTT.

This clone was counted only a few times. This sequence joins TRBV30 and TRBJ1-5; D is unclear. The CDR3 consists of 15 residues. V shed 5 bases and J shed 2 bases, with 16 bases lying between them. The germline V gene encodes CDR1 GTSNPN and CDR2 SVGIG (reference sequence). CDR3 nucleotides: TGTGCCTGGTCTGGTACAGTGTTGGGCAATCAGCCCCAGCATTTT. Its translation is CAWSGTVLGNQPQHF.

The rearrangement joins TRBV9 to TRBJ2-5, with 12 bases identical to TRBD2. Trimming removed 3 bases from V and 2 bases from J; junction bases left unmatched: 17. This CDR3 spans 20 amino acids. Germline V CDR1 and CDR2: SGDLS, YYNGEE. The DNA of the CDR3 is TGTGCCAGCAGCGCAGGGCTAGCGGGAGGGCCCCGCCGAGGGCAAGAGACCCAGTACTTC. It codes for CASSAGLAGGPRRGQETQYF.